These 22 T cell receptor beta chains were sequenced from one sample in a study of T-cell reconstitution after alpha-beta-depleted transplantation in children. Preparing the TCRbeta library involved the use of unique molecular identifiers. One entry per CDR3 protein, called by TCRdb with MiXCR from the PCR reads. The data show roughly 90,000 distinct CDR3 sequences, 12% seen once. Sequencing used PBMCs from the stem cell graft donor, obtained from the stem cell graft. The receptor set was obtained from a human donor who donated a stem cell graft to a child with inherited bone marrow failure.

This clonotype was picked up many times. The chain recombines TRBV20-1 with TRBJ2-1; 9 positions agree with TRBD2. V lost 2 bases, J lost 5 bases, and 4 bases stayed unmatched. Germline values: CDR1 DFQATT, CDR2 SNEGSKA (reference sequence). The CDR3 is made up of 14 amino acids. The CDR3: CSARRREGHNEQFF. CDR3 DNA: TGCAGTGCTAGAAGGCGGGAGGGCCACAATGAGCAGTTCTTC.

This clonotype appeared many times. The chain has TRBV5-1 and TRBJ2-1; 11 nucleotides match TRBD1. The ends lost 1 base at V and 2 bases at J; junction bases unmatched: 2. Germline CDR1 SGHRS, CDR2 YFSETQ. The CDR3 is 16 residues long. Written as DNA, the CDR3 is TGCGCCAGCAGCTTGCGGGACAGGGGGGCCTACAATGAGCAGTTCTTC. Its translation: CASSLRDRGAYNEQFF.

This clonotype came up many times. The genes are TRBV6-2 or TRBV6-3 and TRBJ2-5, with D possibly TRBD2 on 6 matching bases. Germline lookup yields CDR1 MNHEY and CDR2 SVGEGT. The CDR3 consists of 13 residues. V gave up 1 base and J gave up 5 bases, with 8 bases separating them. CDR3: CASSYLRGETQYF. The CDR3 nucleotides are TGTGCCAGCAGTTACTTGCGGGGCGAGACCCAGTACTTC.

This clonotype was seen many times. The chain employs TRBV9 and TRBJ2-1, with D possibly being TRBD2 (5 bases). This CDR3 spans 14 amino acids. Germline V gene data show CDR1 as SGDLS and CDR2 as YYNGEE. Trimming pared 4 bases from V and 4 bases from J, leaving 12 bases between. CDR3 in amino acids: CASSLRTEYNEQFF. CDR3 DNA: TGTGCCAGCAGCTTAAGGACTGAGTACAATGAGCAGTTCTTC.

This rearrangement joins TRBV7-3 to TRBJ1-1; D gene uncertain. In germline, CDR1 is SGHTA, CDR2 FQGTGA. V was shortened by 0 bases and J by 4 bases, with 6 bases between the two germline ends. The CDR3 consists of 13 residues. CDR3 amino acids: CASSLTLSTEAFF. In DNA form, the CDR3 reads TGTGCCAGCAGCTTAACGTTGAGCACTGAAGCTTTCTTT.

This clonotype was observed at least ten times. The chain joins TRBV20-1 to TRBJ2-1, with TRBD1 identical over 7 bases. The CDR3 has 12 amino acids. After removal of 3 bases from V and 6 bases from J, the junction contained 2 bases not matched to a gene. Germline CDR1 is DFQATT and CDR2 is SNEGSKA (reference sequence). The CDR3 DNA follows: TGCAGTGCTAGCCGGGACAGCAATGAGCAGTTCTTC. Translating it yields CSASRDSNEQFF.

This clonotype was observed many times. V is TRBV30 and J is TRBJ2-2, with D perhaps assigned TRBD1 or TRBD2 (5 bases each). Germline V CDR1 and CDR2: GTSNPN, SVGIG (reference sequence). V was shortened by 5 bases and J by 4 bases, with 14 bases between the two germline ends. This CDR3 is built from 14 residues. DNA of the CDR3: TGTGCCTGGCGCACGGGGCGGCTCACCGGGGAGCTGTTTTTT. It translates to CAWRTGRLTGELFF.

The sample holds many counts of this clonotype. CDR3 DNA sequence: TGCAGTGCTAGAGCCCTCGGGGGCTATGGCTACACCTTC. Amino acids: CSARALGGYGYTF. The chain has TRBV20-1 and TRBJ1-2, with D perhaps matching TRBD1 (5 bases). This CDR3 region has 13 residues. The V end lost 1 base, the J end lost 4 bases, and 10 bases lay between the germline ends. Germline-derived CDR1 and CDR2 are DFQATT and SNEGSKA (reference sequence).

This clonotype was seen at least ten times. A much larger clone differs from this one at a single base, so this may be a read error. The chain uses TRBV5-1 and TRBJ1-1; D ambiguous. The CDR3 runs to 12 residues. Germline lookup yields CDR1 SGHRS and CDR2 YFSETQ. CDR3 amino acids: CASSLEGPDAFF. The CDR3 DNA reads TGCGCCAGCAGTCTGGAGGGCCCTGATGCTTTCTTT.

This clonotype was found many times. The chain has TRBV7-9 and TRBJ2-2, with D hard to call. The germline V gene encodes CDR1 SEHNR and CDR2 FQNEAQ (reference sequence). Trimming removed 3 bases at V and 7 bases at J, with 12 bases between. The CDR3 extends over 14 amino acids. CDR3 loop: CASSLAGASGELFF. Here the CDR3 DNA reads TGTGCCAGCAGCTTGGCCGGAGCGAGCGGGGAGCTGTTTTTT.

This clonotype was found many times. The V gene is TRBV21-1, the J gene TRBJ1-5. TRBV21-1 is marked as a pseudogene. The CDR3 loop spans 17 amino acids. The chain's CDR3 is CASSKGPQLQRLQPQHF. The DNA of the CDR3 is TGTGCCAGCAGCAAAGGCCCACAGCTCCAGAGACTGCAGCCCCAGCATTTT.

In its sample, this clonotype was seen many times. The CDR3 sequence: CSARDVVSYEQYF. The CDR3 coding sequence is TGCAGTGCTAGAGACGTTGTGTCCTACGAGCAGTACTTC. The chain has TRBV20-1 and TRBJ2-7; unclear D gene. CDR1 is DFQATT, CDR2 SNEGSKA, per germline (reference sequence). The CDR3 covers 13 residues. V was cut by 0 bases and J by 1 base, with 7 bases left in between.

The sample holds a few counts of this clonotype. V is TRBV7-3 and J is TRBJ2-3; 8 bases align to TRBD2. The V segment lost 2 bases and the J segment 3 bases; nucleotides outside the gene matches: 4. The CDR3 is 15 amino acids. Germline loops: CDR1 SGHTA, CDR2 FQGTGA. CDR3 residues: CASSLLSGRTDTQYF. The CDR3 DNA reads TGTGCCAGCAGCTTACTCAGCGGGAGAACAGATACGCAGTATTTT.

Ten or more counts support this clonotype. The chain joins TRBV5-8 to TRBJ2-5; possibly TRBD2 for D (6 bases). Looked up from germline, CDR1 is SGHTS and CDR2 is YDEGEE. The V end lost 2 bases, the J end lost 1 base, and 9 bases lay between the germline ends. This CDR3 spans 14 amino acids. The CDR3 DNA reads as TGTGCCAGCAGCTTCCGGGACTTCCAAGAGACCCAGTACTTC. Its translation is CASSFRDFQETQYF.

In its sample, this clonotype was seen many times. The rearrangement links TRBV7-2 to TRBJ2-7; 10 bases map to TRBD1. The CDR3 totals 17 residues. Trimming at V came to 1 base and at J to 3 bases, leaving 9 bases not matched to a gene. Germline assignment: CDR1 SGHTA and CDR2 FQGNSA. The CDR3 DNA reads as TGTGCCAGCAGCTTAGTAGGGGGGGACAGGGGAATCTACGAGCAGTACTTC. It is translated as CASSLVGGDRGIYEQYF.

This clonotype has ten or more counts. The chain joins TRBV6-2 or TRBV6-3 to TRBJ2-1, with 7 nucleotides matching TRBD2. The CDR3 runs 14 residues. V dropped 3 bases and J dropped 5; count of bases not matched to a gene: 4. Germline values: CDR1 MNHEY, CDR2 SVGEGT. The CDR3 sequence is CASSYDAGDNEQFF. In nucleotides, the CDR3 is TGTGCCAGCAGTTATGATGCGGGGGACAATGAGCAGTTCTTC.

This clonotype occurred many times. The gene calls are TRBV7-3 and TRBJ2-3; a weak D match, TRBD1 (5 bases). Looked up from germline, CDR1 is SGHTA and CDR2 is FQGTGA. The length of the CDR3 is 15 residues. Trimming left V 1 base short and J 4 bases short, with 12 bases between. CDR3 sequence reads: CASSLSSGFADTQYF. The CDR3 DNA sequence: TGTGCCAGCAGCTTAAGTTCAGGGTTCGCAGATACGCAGTATTTT.

In this sample, this clonotype turned up many times. This chain joins TRBV20-1 and TRBJ1-4, with D possibly matching TRBD1 (6 bases). The CDR3 has 13 residues. Trimming shortened V by 5 bases and J by 6 bases, and 13 bases separated the two germline ends. Germline lookup yields CDR1 DFQATT and CDR2 SNEGSKA (reference sequence). CDR3: CSAPRGMDEKLFF. The CDR3 region has the DNA TGCAGTGCTCCTAGGGGGATGGATGAAAAACTGTTTTTT.

The sample holds many counts of this clonotype. The rearrangement uses TRBV9 and TRBJ2-3; 14 bases fit TRBD2. After removal of 3 bases from V and 4 bases from J, the junction contained 4 bases not matched to a gene. Germline values: CDR1 SGDLS, CDR2 YYNGEE. This CDR3 spans 16 amino acids. CDR3 loop: CASSGPGLAGADTQYF. The CDR3 DNA follows: TGTGCCAGCAGCGGACCGGGACTAGCGGGAGCAGATACGCAGTATTTT.

This clonotype was observed at least ten times. The V and J genes are TRBV11-2 and TRBJ2-7, with D possibly TRBD2 on 5 matching bases. V was pared by 1 base and J by 3 bases, with 13 bases between. In germline, CDR1 is SGHAT, CDR2 FQNNGV. The CDR3 runs to 15 residues. CDR3 region: CASSLGEAVHYEQYF. The CDR3 coding sequence is TGTGCCAGCAGCTTAGGAGAAGCGGTACACTACGAGCAGTACTTC.

In this sample, this clonotype turned up many times. The chain carries TRBV3-1 and TRBJ1-4, with TRBD1 matching 11 bases. This CDR3 is built from 16 residues. The germline CDR1 and CDR2 sequences are LGHDT and YNNKEL (reference sequence). The ends lost 4 bases at V and 5 bases at J; junction bases unmatched: 6. CDR3 amino acids: CASSLRTGGLNEKLFF. In nucleotides, the CDR3 is TGTGCCAGCAGCCTTCGGACAGGGGGCTTGAATGAAAAACTGTTTTTT.

The sample holds a few counts of this clonotype. The chain carries TRBV19 and TRBJ2-1; D uncertain. Germline V gives CDR1 LNHDA, CDR2 SQIVND (reference sequence). The CDR3 loop spans 15 amino acids. Trimming shortened V by 7 bases and J by 4 bases, and 17 bases separated the two germline ends. In DNA, the CDR3 is TGTGCCAGTACTGACATATATTTTAGATACAATGAGCAGTTCTTC. Translated: CASTDIYFRYNEQFF.